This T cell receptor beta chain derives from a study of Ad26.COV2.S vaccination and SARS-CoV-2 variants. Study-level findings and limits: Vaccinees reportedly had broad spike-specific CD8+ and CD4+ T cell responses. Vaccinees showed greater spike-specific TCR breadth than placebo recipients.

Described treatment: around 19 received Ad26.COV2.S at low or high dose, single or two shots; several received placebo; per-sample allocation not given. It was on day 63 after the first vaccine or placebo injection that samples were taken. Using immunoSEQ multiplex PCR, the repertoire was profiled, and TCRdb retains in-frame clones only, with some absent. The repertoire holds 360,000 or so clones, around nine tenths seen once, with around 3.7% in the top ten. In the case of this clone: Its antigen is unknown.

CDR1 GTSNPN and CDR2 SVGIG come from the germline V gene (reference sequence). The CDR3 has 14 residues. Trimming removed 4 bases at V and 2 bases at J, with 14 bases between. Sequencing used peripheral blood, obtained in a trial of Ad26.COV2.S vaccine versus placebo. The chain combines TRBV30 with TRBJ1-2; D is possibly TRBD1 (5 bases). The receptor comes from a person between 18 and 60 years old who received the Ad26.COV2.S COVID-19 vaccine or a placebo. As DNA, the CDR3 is TGTGCCTGGAACTCAGGGACCCGCAACTATGGCTACACCTTC. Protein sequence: CAWNSGTRNYGYTF.